This T cell receptor (beta chain) is from a study of cytomegalovirus exposure and HLA in healthy donors. This clone showed up just a few times. The antigen remains unidentified. Findings and limits, study-wide: For most TCR sequences rarity was the rule, although some public TCRs occurred in many donors. Researchers counted about 150 TCR beta chains as cytomegalovirus-associated. Diagnosis of cytomegalovirus status made by the classifier reportedly showed high specificity and sensitivity.

Assay: immunoSEQ multiplex PCR; the TCRdb copy retains only in-frame clones and omits some. The profile shows about 98,000 clones, roughly nine tenths of them singletons. This sequence originates from a woman under 40 in good health and CMV-seronegative. Sequencing was done on a sample of PBMCs.

CDR3 coding DNA: TGTGCCAGCAGTTACTCGGGGCGCTCACCCCAGCATTTT. It is translated as CASSYSGRSPQHF. This rearrangement joins TRBV6-6 to TRBJ1-5, with a tentative D call TRBD1 (5 bases). In germline, CDR1 is MNHNY, CDR2 SVGAGI (reference sequence). The V gene lost 0 bases and the J gene lost 10 bases, with 10 bases spanning the gap. The CDR3 spans 13 residues.